The next 26 T cell receptor beta chains were all read from a single sample in a study of blood T cells in healthy people across ages. Then a second PCR, running roughly 6 to 11 cycles, was carried out with a sample-barcoded 5' primer and a J-beta primer mix. TCRdb independently ran MiXCR on the 5' RACE reads; one entry per CDR3 protein. The sample has over 1,300,000 distinct CDR3 sequences, around 55% seen once. Material for sequencing was blood. Source of these receptors: a man between 18 and 35 years old in good health.

This clonotype was counted between two and nine times. The rearrangement uses TRBV5-1 and TRBJ2-1, with D unresolved. Germline V gene lookup returns CDR1 SGHRS and CDR2 YFSETQ. The CDR3 consists of 13 residues. V was shortened by 1 base and J by 5 bases, with 7 bases between the two germline ends. CDR3 protein: CASSLRSNNEQFF. CDR3 bases: TGCGCCAGCAGCTTGAGAAGCAACAATGAGCAGTTCTTC. The full variable domain, in which reference TRBV5-1 and TRBJ2-1 provide the parts outside the CDR3, is KAGVTQTPRYLIKTRGQQVTLSCSPISGHRSVSWYQQTPGQGLQFLFEYFSETQRNKGNFPGRFSGRQFSNSRSEMNVSTLELGDSALYLCASSLRSNNEQFFGPGTRLTVL.

The V and J genes are TRBV27 and TRBJ1-6; TRBD1 matches at 10 bases. V shed 4 bases and J 14 bases; nucleotides not matched to a gene: 11. CDR1 and CDR2 from the germline V gene are MNHEY and SMNVEV (reference sequence). The CDR3 is 15 amino acids. CDR3 DNA: TGTGCCAGCAGTTATGACAGGGGGCGCGGGTTCGCCCTCCACTTT. Protein sequence: CASSYDRGRGFALHF.

The chain couples TRBV29-1 to TRBJ2-7, with TRBD2 identical over 8 bases. The CDR3 is 14 residues long. V lost 2 bases to trimming and J lost 2 bases; unmatched junction nucleotides: 5. CDR1 is SQVTM and CDR2 is ANQGSEA in the germline V gene. The CDR3 here is CSVELAGGPYEQYF. The CDR3 bases are TGCAGCGTTGAACTCGCGGGAGGACCCTACGAGCAGTACTTC.

This clonotype was recorded once. The V call is TRBV6-5, the J call TRBJ1-1, with 8 bases aligning to TRBD1. Germline-derived CDR1 and CDR2 are MNHEY and SVGAGI. The J segment lost 3 bases and the V segment lost 4 bases, leaving 7 bases of the junction unmatched. The CDR3 runs to 15 residues. The CDR3 sequence: CASSFDRGTDTEAFF. The CDR3 nucleotides are TGTGCCAGCAGTTTCGACAGGGGTACGGACACTGAAGCTTTCTTT.

V and J are TRBV4-1 and TRBJ2-2, with D perhaps assigned TRBD1 or TRBD2 (6 bases each). Germline V gives CDR1 MGHRA, CDR2 YSYEKL. CDR3 size: 15 residues. V gave up 0 bases and J gave up 15 bases, with 20 bases separating them. The CDR3 reads CASSQDSTGRRRVFF. For the CDR3, the DNA is TGCGCCAGCAGCCAAGATTCCACAGGGAGGAGGAGAGTGTTTTTT.

A few counts support this clonotype. The genes are TRBV3-1 and TRBJ1-4; D is perhaps TRBD1 (5 bases). This CDR3 spans 14 amino acids. In germline, CDR1 is LGHDT, CDR2 YNNKEL (reference sequence). Deletions cut 4 bases from V and 7 bases from J, with 13 bases between. CDR3 nucleotides: TGTGCCAGCAGCCGCCTACAGGAGGGTGAAAAACTGTTTTTT. Protein: CASSRLQEGEKLFF.

This sequence joins TRBV5-8 and TRBJ1-2; the match to TRBD1 covers 7 bases. The CDR3 has 16 residues. Trimming at V came to 4 bases and at J to 8 bases, leaving 17 bases not matched to a gene. Germline CDR1 is SGHTS and CDR2 is YDEGEE. CDR3 protein: CASSIPSQQGVGGYTF. Here the CDR3 DNA reads TGTGCCAGCAGCATACCGTCACAGCAGGGGGTAGGGGGCTACACCTTC.

V and J are TRBV27 and TRBJ2-3, with D possibly TRBD1 on 5 matching bases. CDR3 length: 14 amino acids. The V and J ends lost 5 bases and 2 bases respectively, with 11 bases between them. Germline CDR1 is MNHEY and CDR2 is SMNVEV (reference sequence). The CDR3 sequence is CASSKDKDTDTQYF. CDR3 sequence (DNA): TGTGCCAGCAGTAAGGACAAGGACACAGATACGCAGTATTTT.

The genes are TRBV29-1 and TRBJ2-7; D gene unclear. CDR1 is SQVTM, CDR2 ANQGSEA, per germline. The CDR3 runs 13 residues. V was shortened by 7 bases and J by 2 bases, with 15 bases between the two germline ends. For the CDR3, the DNA is TGCAGCGCACTGGAAGGGCCGACCTACGAGCAGTACTTC. It encodes CSALEGPTYEQYF.

The V and J genes are TRBV20-1 and TRBJ1-1, with 7 bases identical to TRBD1. V lost 6 bases to trimming and J lost 4 bases; unmatched junction nucleotides: 8. Germline V gives CDR1 DFQATT, CDR2 SNEGSKA (reference sequence). The CDR3 sequence is 13 residues long. In nucleotides, the CDR3 is TGCAGTGCCCTACAGCAGGGGGGCACTGAAGCTTTCTTT. The encoded protein is CSALQQGGTEAFF.

The rearrangement uses TRBV4-1 and TRBJ2-1; D might be TRBD2 (6 bases). This CDR3 spans 16 amino acids. From germline, CDR1 is MGHRA and CDR2 YSYEKL. Trimming shortened V by 2 bases and J by 6 bases, and 17 bases separated the two germline ends. Here the CDR3 reads CASSQLGTGFSNEQFF. The CDR3 DNA reads as TGCGCCAGCAGCCAACTAGGGACTGGATTTTCCAATGAGCAGTTCTTC.

This clonotype was seen a handful of times. The rearrangement links TRBV20-1 to TRBJ2-3, with D possibly matching TRBD2 (5 bases). The CDR3 has 13 residues. Trimming removed 6 bases from V and 3 bases from J, with 13 bases in between. Per the germline V gene, CDR1 is DFQATT and CDR2 is SNEGSKA (reference sequence). This CDR3 is CSAGGLGTDTQYF. CDR3 nucleotides: TGCAGTGCAGGTGGACTGGGGACAGATACGCAGTATTTT.

This clonotype was observed once. The chain couples TRBV2 to TRBJ2-7, with 7 bases matching TRBD1. The germline V gene encodes CDR1 SNHLY and CDR2 FYNNEI. This CDR3 has 13 amino acids. V dropped 6 bases and J dropped 6; count of bases not matched to a gene: 8. CDR3 nucleotides: TGTGCCAGCAGAGCCGACAGGGTCGGCGAGCAGTACTTC. Protein sequence: CASRADRVGEQYF.

The chain joins TRBV5-1 to TRBJ1-1, with no clear D. Germline values: CDR1 SGHRS, CDR2 YFSETQ. V lost 1 base to trimming and J lost 0 bases, with 10 bases between them. The CDR3 sequence is 15 residues long. CDR3 in DNA: TGCGCCAGCAGCTTGACGGCTGGGATGAACACTGAAGCTTTCTTT. Residues: CASSLTAGMNTEAFF. Full variable domain (rest looked up from reference TRBV5-1 and TRBJ1-1): KAGVTQTPRYLIKTRGQQVTLSCSPISGHRSVSWYQQTPGQGLQFLFEYFSETQRNKGNFPGRFSGRQFSNSRSEMNVSTLELGDSALYLCASSLTAGMNTEAFFGQGTRLTVV.

This clonotype occurred a few times. The chain couples TRBV20-1 to TRBJ2-3; D call uncertain. V gave up 3 bases and J gave up 2 bases, with 6 bases separating them. The germline CDR1 and CDR2 sequences are DFQATT and SNEGSKA (reference sequence). The CDR3 has 12 residues. The CDR3 loop is CSARTFTDTQYF. In nucleotides, the CDR3 is TGCAGTGCTAGGACTTTCACAGATACGCAGTATTTT.

This clonotype was seen a handful of times. The DNA of the CDR3 is TGCAGCGCTGGGACTAGCGGGGGGGGTCAAAACATTCAGTACTTC. This gives the protein CSAGTSGGGQNIQYF. The V call is TRBV29-1, the J call TRBJ2-4; TRBD2 agrees at 16 bases. The CDR3 is 15 amino acids. Germline CDR1 and CDR2: SQVTM and ANQGSEA. V lost 7 bases and J lost 5; bases outside the gene matches: 5.

J is TRBJ2-3 and V is TRBV25-1, with D possibly being TRBD1 (5 bases). Germline CDR1 is MGHDK and CDR2 is SYGVNS. The CDR3 runs to 16 residues. The V gene lost 2 bases and the J gene lost 5 bases, with 17 bases spanning the gap. Here the CDR3 reads CASSETQGLTVDTQYF. DNA of the CDR3: TGTGCCAGCAGTGAAACGCAGGGTCTGACAGTAGATACGCAGTATTTT.

This clonotype has more than one count but fewer than ten. The chain uses TRBV5-1 and TRBJ2-1; 8 bases are a match to TRBD1. The CDR3 extends over 12 amino acids. The junction had 5 bases not matched to a gene; V was cut back by 0 bases and J by 15 bases. CDR1 is SGHRS and CDR2 is YFSETQ in the germline V gene. The CDR3 is CASSLGDRRGFF. In DNA form, the CDR3 reads TGCGCCAGCAGCTTGGGGGACAGGCGGGGGTTCTTC.

The V and J genes are TRBV6-2 or TRBV6-3 and TRBJ2-5; possibly TRBD2 for D (6 bases). The CDR3 loop spans 16 amino acids. CDR1 and CDR2 from the germline V gene are MNHEY and SVGEGT. V shed 6 bases and J shed 4 bases, with 21 bases lying between them. The CDR3 is CASSPNPLARGETQYF. The CDR3 nucleotides read TGTGCCAGCAGCCCGAACCCGCTAGCGAGGGGAGAGACCCAGTACTTC.

This chain joins TRBV4-2 and TRBJ2-4; D uncertain. V was pared by 1 base and J by 1 base, with 8 bases between. Germline V gene sequence: CDR1 LGHNA, CDR2 YNFKEQ. The CDR3 is 15 amino acids. This CDR3 reads CASSQGARAKNIQYF. The CDR3 DNA reads TGTGCCAGCAGCCAAGGGGCTAGGGCCAAAAACATTCAGTACTTC.

The V call is TRBV7-2, the J call TRBJ2-6; the D gene is possibly TRBD2 (5 bases). Germline loops: CDR1 SGHTA, CDR2 FQGNSA. V lost 0 bases and J 3 bases, leaving 12 bases between the germline ends. The CDR3 is made up of 17 amino acids. DNA for the CDR3: TGTGCCAGCAGCTTAGCCCTCCGGAGGATTGGGGCCAACGTCCTGACTTTC. It translates to CASSLALRRIGANVLTF.

J is TRBJ1-1 and V is TRBV9; D unclear. The V end was cut by 3 bases, the J end by 3 bases, with 9 bases between. The CDR3 is 13 residues long. CDR1 is SGDLS and CDR2 is YYNGEE in the germline V gene. The CDR3 DNA reads TGTGCCAGCAGCGGAGGCAGATACACTGAAGCTTTCTTT. This sequence encodes CASSGGRYTEAFF.

This clonotype has only a few counts. The CDR3 here is CASSGTRPEQFF. Written as DNA, the CDR3 is TGTGCCAGCAGTGGGACCCGACCCGAGCAGTTCTTC. The chain employs TRBV25-1 and TRBJ2-1; D gene unclear. Germline lookup yields CDR1 MGHDK and CDR2 SYGVNS. Deletions cut 4 bases from V and 10 bases from J, with 11 bases between. The CDR3 loop spans 12 amino acids.

This chain links TRBV7-9 with TRBJ2-5; D remains ambiguous. Germline values: CDR1 SEHNR, CDR2 FQNEAQ (reference sequence). The CDR3 covers 12 residues. V was clipped by 5 bases and J by 3 bases, with 7 bases between them. The CDR3 DNA reads TGTGCCAGCAGCGACCTGAAAGAGACCCAGTACTTC. Translating gives CASSDLKETQYF.

The chain couples TRBV4-1 to TRBJ2-3; no definite D call. This CDR3 is 17 amino acids long. V was pared by 0 bases and J by 0 bases, with 13 bases between. Germline-derived CDR1 and CDR2 are MGHRA and YSYEKL. CDR3 loop: CASSQDPRRRSTDTQYF. The CDR3 DNA reads as TGCGCCAGCAGCCAAGATCCGCGGCGGCGAAGCACAGATACGCAGTATTTT.

CDR3 in amino acids: CASSLNLQGENFF. The CDR3 region has the DNA TGTGCCAGCAGCTTAAACCTCCAGGGTGAGAATTTCTTT. The rearrangement links TRBV7-2 to TRBJ1-1; D is perhaps TRBD1 (5 bases). CDR1 and CDR2 (germline): SGHTA, FQGNSA. The CDR3 is 13 amino acids. Trimming pared 2 bases from V and 13 bases from J, leaving 17 bases between.